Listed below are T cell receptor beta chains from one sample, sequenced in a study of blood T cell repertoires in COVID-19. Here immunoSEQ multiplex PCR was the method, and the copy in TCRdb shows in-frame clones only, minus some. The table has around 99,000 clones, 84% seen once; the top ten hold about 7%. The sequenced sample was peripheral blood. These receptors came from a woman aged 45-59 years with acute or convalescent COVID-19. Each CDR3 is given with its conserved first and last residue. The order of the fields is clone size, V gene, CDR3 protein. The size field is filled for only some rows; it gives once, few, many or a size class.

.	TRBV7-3	CASSSGLAGGRNTGELFF
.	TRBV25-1	CASSVWAGKVATNEKLFF
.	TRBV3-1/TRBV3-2	CASTLLAGGEQYF
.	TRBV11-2	CASSLFESNGYTF
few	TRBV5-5	CASSPYLTSGGADEQFF
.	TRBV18	CASSPGPVATNEKLFF
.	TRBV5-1	CASSPSLTSGGGDTQYF
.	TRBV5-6	CASSLGSGYTEAFF
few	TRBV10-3	CAIHGRLDTGELFF
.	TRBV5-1	CASSLTPGQYNSPLHF
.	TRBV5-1	CASSLVVFGYGYTF
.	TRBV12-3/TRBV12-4	CASSFGRTEAFF
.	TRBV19	CASSKSRGAVYEQYF
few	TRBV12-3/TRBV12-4	CASSLSRGYGYTF
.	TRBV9	CASSGGLAQETQYF
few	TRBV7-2	CASSLGMRAGLGTDTQYF